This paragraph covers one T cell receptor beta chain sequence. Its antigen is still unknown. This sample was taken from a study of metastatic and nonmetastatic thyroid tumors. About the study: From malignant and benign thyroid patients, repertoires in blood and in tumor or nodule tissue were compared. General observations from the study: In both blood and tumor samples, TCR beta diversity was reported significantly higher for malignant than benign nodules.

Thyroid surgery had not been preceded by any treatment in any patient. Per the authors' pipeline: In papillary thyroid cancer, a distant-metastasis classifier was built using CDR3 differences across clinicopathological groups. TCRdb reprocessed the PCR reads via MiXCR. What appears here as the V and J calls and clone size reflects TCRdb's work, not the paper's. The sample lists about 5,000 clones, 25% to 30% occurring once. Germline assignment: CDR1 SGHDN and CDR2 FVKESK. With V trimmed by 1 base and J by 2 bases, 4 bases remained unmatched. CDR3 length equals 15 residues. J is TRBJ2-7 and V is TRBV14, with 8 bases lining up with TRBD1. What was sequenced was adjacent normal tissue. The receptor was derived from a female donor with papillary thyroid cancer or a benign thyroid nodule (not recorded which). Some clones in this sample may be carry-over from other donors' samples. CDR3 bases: TGTGCCAGCAGCCAAGGCGGGACAGGTACCTACGAGCAGTACTTC. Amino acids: CASSQGGTGTYEQYF.